This T cell receptor beta chain emerged from a study of T cell responses to AZD1222 COVID-19 vaccine. Whole-study findings and limits: Spike was spanned by vaccine-associated CD4 TCRs, which were dominant at 160-218 and 743-854.

Germline lookup yields CDR1 SGDLS and CDR2 YYNGEE. The CDR3 length is 16 residues. V dropped 0 bases and J dropped 4; count of bases not matched to a gene: 5. The data were produced by immunoSEQ multiplex PCR, yet TCRdb's version contains in-frame clones alone and is incomplete. The repertoire holds about 120,000 clones, with about 90% as singletons. This clone came up once. What it recognizes is unknown. The receptor's source is an adult in good health. The chain uses TRBV9 and TRBJ2-1; 9 bases agree with TRBD1. Sample: peripheral blood, taken on day 0 of AZD1222 vaccination. The CDR3 region is CASSVAGTGIYNEQFF. The CDR3 nucleotides read TGTGCCAGCAGCGTAGCTGGGACAGGGATTTACAATGAGCAGTTCTTC.